This entry features one T cell receptor (beta chain) sequence. The table came from immunoSEQ multiplex PCR; TCRdb's copy has only in-frame clones and leaves some out. The repertoire includes over 800,000 clones, 92% of them detected once, and approximately 25% sits in the top ten. This entry comes from a study of shared clonotypes between healthy human individuals. The V gene's germline CDR1 is LNHDA and CDR2 SQIVND (reference sequence). The CDR3 runs 14 residues. V lost 3 bases, J lost 6 bases, and 1 base stayed unmatched. Positively selected for CCR7, the CD45RO-negative cells used as naive CD8 cells excluded terminally differentiated effector memory CD45RA+ cells.

The sample was naive CD8+ T cells sorted from blood. The V gene is TRBV19, the J gene TRBJ2-2; 10 bases map to TRBD2. The clonotype originates from a man aged 25-45 years in good health. The CDR3 nucleotides are TGTGCCAGTAGTATTCTAGCGGGAGCCGGGGAGCTGTTTTTT. Amino acids: CASSILAGAGELFF.